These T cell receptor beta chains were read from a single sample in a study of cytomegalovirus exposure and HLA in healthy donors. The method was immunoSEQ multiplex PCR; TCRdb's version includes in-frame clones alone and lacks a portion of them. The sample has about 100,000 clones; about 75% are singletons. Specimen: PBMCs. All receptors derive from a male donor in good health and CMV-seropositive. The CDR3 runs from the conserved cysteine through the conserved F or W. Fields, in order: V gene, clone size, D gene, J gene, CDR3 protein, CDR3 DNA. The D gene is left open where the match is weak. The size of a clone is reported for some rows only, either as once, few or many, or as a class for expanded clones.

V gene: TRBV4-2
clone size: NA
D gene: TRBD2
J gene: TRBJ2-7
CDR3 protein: CASSVTTGLAGYEQYF
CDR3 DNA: TGTGCCAGCAGCGTCACGACGGGACTAGCGGGGTACGAGCAGTACTTC

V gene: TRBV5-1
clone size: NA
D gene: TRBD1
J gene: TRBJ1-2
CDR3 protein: CASSVDRGHYGYTF
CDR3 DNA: TGCGCCAGCAGCGTAGACAGGGGGCACTATGGCTACACCTTC

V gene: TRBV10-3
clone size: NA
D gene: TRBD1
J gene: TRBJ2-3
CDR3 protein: CAISRNSGTGESDTQYF
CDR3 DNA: TGTGCCATCAGTCGAAATTCCGGGACAGGGGAATCAGATACGCAGTATTTT

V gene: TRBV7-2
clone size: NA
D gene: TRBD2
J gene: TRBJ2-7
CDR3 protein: CASSRGGRVHEQYF
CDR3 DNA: TGTGCCAGCAGCCGGGGGGGGAGGGTCCACGAGCAGTACTTC

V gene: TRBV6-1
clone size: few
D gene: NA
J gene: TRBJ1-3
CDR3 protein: CASHSSGNTIYF
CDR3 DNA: TGTGCCAGTCACAGCTCTGGAAACACCATATATTTT

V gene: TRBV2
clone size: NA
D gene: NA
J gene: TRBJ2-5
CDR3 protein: CASGGQETQYF
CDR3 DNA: TGTGCCAGCGGAGGGCAAGAGACCCAGTACTTC

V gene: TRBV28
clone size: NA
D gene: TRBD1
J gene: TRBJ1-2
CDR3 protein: CASSSGQNYGYTF
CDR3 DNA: TGTGCCAGCAGTTCGGGACAGAACTATGGCTACACCTTC

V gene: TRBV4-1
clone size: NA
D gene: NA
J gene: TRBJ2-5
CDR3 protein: CASSQGHRETQYF
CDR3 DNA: TGCGCCAGCAGCCAGGGGCACCGTGAGACCCAGTACTTC

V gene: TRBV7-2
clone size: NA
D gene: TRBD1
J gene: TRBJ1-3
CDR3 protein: CASSLRRQGLPGNTIYF
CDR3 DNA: TGTGCCAGCAGCTTAAGACGACAGGGCCTCCCTGGAAACACCATATATTTT

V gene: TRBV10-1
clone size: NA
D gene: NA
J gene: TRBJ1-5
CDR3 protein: CASSVGADQPQHF
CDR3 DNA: TGCGCCAGCAGTGTGGGGGCCGATCAGCCCCAGCATTTT

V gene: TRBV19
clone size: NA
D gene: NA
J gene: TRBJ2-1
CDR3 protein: CASSSGTDYNEQFF
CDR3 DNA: TGTGCCAGTAGTAGCGGGACCGACTACAATGAGCAGTTCTTC

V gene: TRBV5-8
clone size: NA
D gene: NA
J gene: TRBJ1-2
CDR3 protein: CASSSRRNYGYTF
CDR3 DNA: TGTGCCAGCAGCTCCCGGCGGAACTATGGCTACACCTTC

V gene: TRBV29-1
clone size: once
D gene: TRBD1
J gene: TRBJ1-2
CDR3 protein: CSVDGPGQGTNYGYTF
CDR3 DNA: TGCAGCGTTGATGGGCCCGGACAGGGCACTAACTATGGCTACACCTTC

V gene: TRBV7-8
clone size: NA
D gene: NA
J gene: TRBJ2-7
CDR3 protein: CASSSQGLLYEQYF
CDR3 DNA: TGTGCCAGCAGCTCTCAGGGTCTCCTATACGAGCAGTACTTC

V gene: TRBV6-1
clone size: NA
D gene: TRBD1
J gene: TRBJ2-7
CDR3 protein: CASGTGASYEQYF
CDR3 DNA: TGTGCCAGCGGTACAGGGGCGTCCTACGAGCAGTACTTC

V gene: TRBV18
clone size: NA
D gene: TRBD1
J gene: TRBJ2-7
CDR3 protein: CASSPPGQGAYEQYF
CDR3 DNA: TGTGCCAGCTCACCACCGGGACAGGGGGCGTACGAGCAGTACTTC

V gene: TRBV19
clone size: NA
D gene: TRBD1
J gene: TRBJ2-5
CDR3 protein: CASSMFDRATQYF
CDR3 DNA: TGTGCCAGTAGTATGTTTGACAGGGCGACCCAGTACTTC

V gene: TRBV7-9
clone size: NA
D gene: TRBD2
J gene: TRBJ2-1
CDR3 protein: CASRPPWRLAGGLYNEQFF
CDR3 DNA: TGTGCCAGCAGGCCACCATGGAGGTTAGCGGGGGGACTTTACAATGAGCAGTTCTTC

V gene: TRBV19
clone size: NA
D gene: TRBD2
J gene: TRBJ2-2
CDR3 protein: CASSLLAGGQDTGELFF
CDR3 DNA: TGTGCCAGTAGCTTGCTAGCGGGGGGGCAGGACACCGGGGAGCTGTTTTTT

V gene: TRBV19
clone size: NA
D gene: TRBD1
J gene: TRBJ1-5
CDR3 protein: CASSGTGGRDQPQHF
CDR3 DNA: TGTGCCAGTAGTGGTACAGGGGGCAGGGATCAGCCCCAGCATTTT

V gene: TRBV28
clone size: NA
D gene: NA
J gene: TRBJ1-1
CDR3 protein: CASSLQGVNTEAFF
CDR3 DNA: TGTGCCAGCAGTTTACAGGGCGTTAACACTGAAGCTTTCTTT

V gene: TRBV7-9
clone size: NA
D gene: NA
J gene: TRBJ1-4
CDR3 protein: CASARGQGEKLFF
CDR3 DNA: TGTGCCAGCGCAAGAGGCCAGGGTGAAAAACTGTTTTTT

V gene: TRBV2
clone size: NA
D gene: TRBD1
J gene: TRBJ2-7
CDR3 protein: CASRVRTGDDEQYF
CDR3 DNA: TGTGCCAGCAGGGTTAGGACAGGGGACGACGAGCAGTACTTC

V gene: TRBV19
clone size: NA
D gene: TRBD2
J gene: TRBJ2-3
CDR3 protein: CASSMGAGADTDTQYF
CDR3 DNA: TGTGCCAGTAGTATGGGAGCGGGGGCTGACACAGATACGCAGTATTTT

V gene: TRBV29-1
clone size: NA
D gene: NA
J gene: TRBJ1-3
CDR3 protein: CSVDSGRNTIYF
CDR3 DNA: TGCAGCGTTGATTCAGGCAGAAACACCATATATTTT

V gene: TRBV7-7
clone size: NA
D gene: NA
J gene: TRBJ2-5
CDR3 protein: CASSLVEARLGETQYF
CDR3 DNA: TGTGCTAGCAGCTTAGTGGAGGCCCGTCTTGGGGAGACCCAGTACTTC

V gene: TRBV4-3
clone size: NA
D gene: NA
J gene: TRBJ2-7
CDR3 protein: CASSQVSGYYEQYF
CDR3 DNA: TGCGCCAGCAGCCAAGTGTCGGGATACTACGAGCAGTACTTC

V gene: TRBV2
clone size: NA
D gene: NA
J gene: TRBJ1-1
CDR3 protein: CASIDRTNTEAFF
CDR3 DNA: TGTGCCAGCATAGACAGGACGAACACTGAAGCTTTCTTT

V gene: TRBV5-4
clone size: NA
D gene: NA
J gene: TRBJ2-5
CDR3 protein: CASSQGTLRKETQYF
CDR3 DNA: TGTGCCAGCAGCCAAGGGACTCTACGGAAAGAGACCCAGTACTTC

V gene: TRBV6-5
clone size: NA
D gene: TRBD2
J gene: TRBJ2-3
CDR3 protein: CASSYSGRAGTDTQYF
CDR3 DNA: TGTGCCAGCAGTTACTCCGGGAGGGCCGGCACAGATACGCAGTATTTT

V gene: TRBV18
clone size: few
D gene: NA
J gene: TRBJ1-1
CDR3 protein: CASSPAGARGLNTEAFF
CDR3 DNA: TGTGCCAGCTCACCCGCGGGGGCCAGAGGCTTGAACACTGAAGCTTTCTTT

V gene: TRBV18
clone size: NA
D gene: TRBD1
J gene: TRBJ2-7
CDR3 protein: CASSPRGTGENEQYF
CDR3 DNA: TGTGCCAGCTCACCAAGGGGGACAGGGGAAAACGAGCAGTACTTC